This T cell receptor beta chain was recovered during a study of cytomegalovirus exposure and HLA in healthy donors. Findings and limits, study-wide: Per published reports, the classifier diagnosed cytomegalovirus status with high specificity and sensitivity. Sequence variants that were highly shared formed a cluster that was likely a sequencing artifact. TCR beta chains associated with HLA were, in a later analysis, more clonally expanded than equally common others. Using a false discovery rate of 0.05, a later analysis showed that about 16,000 TCR beta sequences were associated with HLA alleles.

On this clone itself: The antigen remains unidentified.

Germline CDR1 and CDR2: SGHRS and YFSETQ. The CDR3 has 15 residues. The ends were cut back, 4 bases at V and 6 bases at J, with 17 bases in the middle. PCR amplification relied on 60 Vbeta primers (plus 13 Jbeta primers). Generated by immunoSEQ multiplex PCR, the TCRdb table keeps only in-frame clones and is missing some. The sample has 100,000 to 120,000 clones, more than 75% seen once. This TCR was recovered from a man aged 40-55 years in good health and CMV-seronegative. V is TRBV5-1 and J is TRBJ2-1, with D unresolved. Input material: PBMCs. CDR3 in DNA: TGCGCCAGCAGCCCCTCGCTACTACCCCGCAATGAGCAGTTCTTC. This gives the protein CASSPSLLPRNEQFF.